These 21 T cell receptor beta chains share one sample of origin, sequenced in a study of post-analysis software for immune sequencing data (dated by TCRdb to the mid-2010s). Library preparation used PCR. Sequencing took place on an Illumina HiSeq 2500. To reduce PCR and sequencing biases, unique molecular identifiers were built into the TCR beta cDNA libraries. TCRdb trimmed the raw reads at Q25, called clones with MiXCR and kept productive beta chains. Rows merge per CDR3 protein into single entries with the most common DNA and genes. Recorded for this sample are around 250,000 distinct CDR3 sequences; 35% to 45% of them occurred a single time. Under 5% of the sample goes to the ten largest clones. The full study reports these points: Significantly higher frequencies in patients than in controls were found for several TRBV segments, including TRBV5-6, TRBV5-1 and TRBV20-1.

These receptors' antigens are unknown. Material for sequencing was blood. The receptors stem from a girl aged 10-17 years with multiple sclerosis.

The chain carries TRBV27 and TRBJ1-1; D unclear. Germline V CDR1 and CDR2: MNHEY, SMNVEV (reference sequence). The ends were cut back, 1 base at V and 6 bases at J, with 6 bases in the middle. This CDR3 has 12 residues. DNA for the CDR3: TGTGCCAGCAGTTTATACGGTTCTGAAGCTTTCTTT. Amino acid sequence: CASSLYGSEAFF.

This clonotype was observed a handful of times. The chain carries TRBV25-1 and TRBJ2-7, with TRBD2 as a possible D gene (6 bases). Germline-derived CDR1 and CDR2 are MGHDK and SYGVNS. This CDR3 is built from 19 residues. V was clipped by 2 bases and J by 3 bases, with 26 bases between them. Here the CDR3 reads CASSENYPLAPKGSYEQYF. DNA for the CDR3: TGTGCCAGCAGTGAAAATTACCCCCTAGCGCCCAAGGGGAGCTACGAGCAGTACTTC.

This clonotype was found many times. The chain employs TRBV5-1 and TRBJ2-1; 7 nucleotides match TRBD2. V lost 2 bases, J lost 7 bases, and 9 bases stayed unmatched. The CDR3 runs to 15 residues. Germline CDR1 and CDR2: SGHRS and YFSETQ. Written as DNA, the CDR3 is TGCGCCAGCAGCTTTGAGGCGGGAGTTCGTAATGAGCAGTTCTTC. It codes for CASSFEAGVRNEQFF.

The V and J genes are TRBV20-1 and TRBJ2-1; 12 bases map to TRBD2. Germline CDR1 and CDR2: DFQATT and SNEGSKA (reference sequence). The CDR3 is 16 amino acids. With 3 bases clipped from V and 2 bases from J, the junction kept 5 bases outside the gene matches. This CDR3 is CSASPPSGRAYNEQFF. The CDR3 DNA follows: TGCAGTGCTAGCCCCCCTAGCGGGAGGGCCTACAATGAGCAGTTCTTC.

This clonotype was recorded a few times. The V and J genes are TRBV20-1 and TRBJ2-3; 9 bases line up with TRBD2. V gave up 8 bases and J gave up 6 bases; unmatched junction bases: 9. Germline loops: CDR1 DFQATT, CDR2 SNEGSKA (reference sequence). The CDR3 is made up of 13 amino acids. The CDR3 coding sequence is TGCAGTACTGGGCGGGGGGGCAGGGATACGCAGTATTTT. This encodes CSTGRGGRDTQYF.

The V gene is TRBV7-2, the J gene TRBJ2-7; 7 bases align to TRBD1. V trimming: 5 bases; J trimming: 3 bases; junction bases outside the gene matches: 7. The CDR3 covers 14 residues. The V gene's germline CDR1 is SGHTA and CDR2 FQGNSA. In DNA, the CDR3 is TGTGCCAGCAGCCCGTTCTCAGGGGGCTACGAGCAGTACTTC. The encoded protein is CASSPFSGGYEQYF.

About this clonotype: One junction end disagrees with the germline gene, perhaps due to a read error. The gene calls are TRBV12-3 or TRBV12-4 and TRBJ2-7, with D possibly matching TRBD1 (5 bases). The CDR3 runs 12 residues. The CDR3 nucleotides are TGTGCCAGCAGCCTTGGGGCCTACGAGCGGTACTTC. Its translation: CASSLGAYERYF.

Ten or more counts support this clonotype. The chain couples TRBV20-1 to TRBJ2-3; TRBD2 agrees at 16 bases. The J segment lost 1 base and the V segment lost 3 bases, leaving 7 bases of the junction unmatched. Germline loops: CDR1 DFQATT, CDR2 SNEGSKA (reference sequence). The length of the CDR3 is 18 residues. The CDR3 sequence is CSASDGTSGGGGTDTQYF. The CDR3 DNA is TGCAGTGCTAGCGACGGGACTAGCGGGGGGGGAGGCACAGATACGCAGTATTTT.

Many counts were recorded for this clonotype. The chain is built from TRBV20-1 and TRBJ1-2; 7 bases match TRBD1. The CDR3 covers 17 residues. The germline V gene encodes CDR1 DFQATT and CDR2 SNEGSKA (reference sequence). Trimming removed 1 base from V and 0 bases from J; junction bases left unmatched: 11. CDR3 sequence (DNA): TGCAGTGCTAGAGCTGTGGGGGGACAGAGCCCTAACTATGGCTACACCTTC. Translated: CSARAVGGQSPNYGYTF.

In regard to this clonotype: This may stem from a read error, because a much larger clone lies one nucleotide away. The CDR3 loop reads CASSPRGANEQYF. CDR3 bases: TGTGCCAGCAGCCCGCGTGGAGCCAATGAGCAGTACTTC. The chain couples TRBV7-2 to TRBJ2-7; D call uncertain. In germline, CDR1 is SGHTA, CDR2 FQGNSA. This CDR3 comprises 13 residues. The V and J ends lost 5 bases and 7 bases respectively, with 15 bases between them.

This clonotype has a single count. Here the CDR3 reads CSAPGTGVRETQYF. CDR3 nucleotide sequence: TGCAGTGCTCCAGGGACAGGGGTTCGAGAGACCCAGTACTTC. V gene TRBV20-1 combines with J gene TRBJ2-5; 10 bases map to TRBD1. The CDR3 has 14 residues. Germline-derived CDR1 and CDR2 are DFQATT and SNEGSKA (reference sequence). Losses at the gene ends were 5 bases for V and 4 bases for J; bases not matched to a gene: 7.

The sample holds many counts of this clonotype. The chain combines TRBV4-1 with TRBJ2-3; D perhaps matches TRBD2 (5 bases). The CDR3 loop spans 19 amino acids. CDR1 MGHRA and CDR2 YSYEKL come from the germline V gene. V lost 4 bases and J lost 2, with 25 bases in between. The chain's CDR3 is CASSPAVVRTDYITDTQYF. The DNA for the CDR3 is TGCGCCAGCAGCCCCGCAGTGGTCCGGACCGACTACATCACAGATACGCAGTATTTT.

As for this clonotype: A much larger clone differs by one base, so this may be a read error. This rearrangement joins TRBV27 to TRBJ2-5; the match to TRBD1 covers 7 bases. The CDR3 is 11 residues long. Per the germline V gene, CDR1 is MNHEY and CDR2 is SMNVEV (reference sequence). V lost 7 bases and J lost 12; bases outside the gene matches: 8. The CDR3 DNA reads TGTGCCAGCAACTCCGGGCAGGGGGAGTACTTC. It encodes CASNSGQGEYF.

The table lists this clonotype with many counts. V usage is TRBV12-3 or TRBV12-4 and J usage is TRBJ1-3; D unclear. Trimming cost V 8 bases and J 1 base, with 3 bases left between them. The CDR3 consists of 11 residues. The CDR3 protein is CASSSGNTIYF. In DNA, the CDR3 is TGTGCCAGCTCTTCTGGAAACACCATATATTTT.

This chain links TRBV9 with TRBJ2-2; D uncertain. Deletions cut 0 bases from V and 4 bases from J, with 16 bases between. The V gene's germline CDR1 is SGDLS and CDR2 YYNGEE. The CDR3 contains 17 residues. CDR3 DNA: TGTGCCAGCAGCGTAGCGGCAGACCGGGCAGGCACCGGGGAGCTGTTTTTT. It codes for CASSVAADRAGTGELFF.

This chain links TRBV5-1 with TRBJ2-5, with TRBD2 identical over 9 bases. The ends lost 6 bases at V and 5 bases at J; junction bases unmatched: 11. This CDR3 contains 15 residues. Germline CDR1 SGHRS, CDR2 YFSETQ. CDR3 nucleotides: TGCGCCAGCACCCGCGGGGGGGCCCGTTCGGAGACCCAGTACTTC. Protein product: CASTRGGARSETQYF.

This clonotype was picked up many times. The rearrangement uses TRBV11-2 and TRBJ2-1, with D maybe TRBD1 (5 bases). The V end was cut by 0 bases, the J end by 8 bases, with 14 bases between. CDR3 size: 15 residues. Germline CDR1 reads SGHAT; CDR2 reads FQNNGV. CDR3 residues: CASSLEPLGVHEQFF. DNA for the CDR3: TGTGCCAGCAGCTTAGAACCTCTAGGGGTCCATGAGCAGTTCTTC.

The chain recombines TRBV7-2 with TRBJ1-5; D gene unclear. The CDR3 covers 13 residues. Trimming stripped 5 bases from V and 9 bases from J, with 14 bases between. CDR1 SGHTA and CDR2 FQGNSA come from the germline V gene. The CDR3 nucleotides are TGTGCCAGCAGCCTAGTTGAGGACCGGCCCCAGCATTTT. It translates to CASSLVEDRPQHF.

This clonotype appeared a few times. V gene TRBV28 combines with J gene TRBJ1-2; TRBD1 matches 8 bases. The CDR3 totals 13 residues. Trimming cost V 6 bases and J 5 bases; bases outside gene matches: 5. Germline V gives CDR1 MDHEN, CDR2 SYDVKM. This CDR3 is CASREGQVYGYTF. The CDR3 bases are TGTGCCAGCAGGGAGGGACAGGTGTATGGCTACACCTTC.

This clonotype appeared a few times. V and J are TRBV5-1 and TRBJ1-4; no definite D call. V was cut by 2 bases and J by 0 bases, with 14 bases left in between. From germline, CDR1 is SGHRS and CDR2 YFSETQ. This CDR3 is built from 17 residues. This CDR3 is CASSFPRTDATNEKLFF. CDR3 sequence (DNA): TGCGCCAGCAGCTTTCCCCGGACGGATGCAACTAATGAAAAACTGTTTTTT.

Notes on this clonotype: A much larger clone differs by one base, so this may be a read error. The chain links TRBV15 to TRBJ2-1, with 9 nucleotides matching TRBD1. V lost 0 bases to trimming and J lost 8 bases; unmatched junction nucleotides: 8. CDR1 is LNHNV, CDR2 YYDKDF, per germline (reference sequence). This CDR3 comprises 16 residues. The CDR3 here is CATSRDPGTGIHEQFF. CDR3 DNA sequence: TGTGCCACCAGCAGAGATCCCGGGACAGGGATCCATGAGCAGTTCTTC.